The T cell receptor beta chain described here comes from a study of shared clonotypes between healthy human individuals. This CDR3 is 16 amino acids long. Trimming removed 6 bases from V and 0 bases from J; junction bases left unmatched: 10. Germline CDR1 and CDR2: SGHRS and YFSETQ. General study findings and limits: Shared clonotypes across all four donors exceeded non-shared ones in generation probability. Naive CD4 clonotypes overlapped across a few donors at about 5.2%.

The method was immunoSEQ multiplex PCR; TCRdb's version includes in-frame clones alone and lacks a portion of them. The table has over 850,000 clones, approximately 78% seen once. Remarks on this clone: Its antigen remains unidentified.

The receptor's source is a man younger than 35 in good health. Some clones in this sample may be carry-over from other donors' samples. Sequenced sample: memory CD4+ T cells from PBMCs. Described subset: CD45RA-negative fraction. The chain uses TRBV5-1 and TRBJ2-3; TRBD2 matches at 7 bases. Written as DNA, the CDR3 is TGCGCCAGCAACGTCCGGGACTATAGAAGCACAGATACGCAGTATTTT. Translation: CASNVRDYRSTDTQYF. Together with reference TRBV5-1 and TRBJ2-3, the CDR3 gives the full variable domain: KAGVTQTPRYLIKTRGQQVTLSCSPISGHRSVSWYQQTPGQGLQFLFEYFSETQRNKGNFPGRFSGRQFSNSRSEMNVSTLELGDSALYLCASNVRDYRSTDTQYFGPGTRLTVL.